The clone carrying this T cell receptor beta chain was seen only a few times. This entry comes from a study of T-cell memory formation after mild COVID-19. The germline V gene has CDR1 MNHEY and CDR2 SMNVEV (reference sequence). The length of the CDR3 is 15 residues. V trimming: 6 bases; J trimming: 6 bases; junction bases outside the gene matches: 12. TCRdb re-derived calls from the 5' RACE reads in MiXCR, one entry per CDR3 protein. Of 190,000 or so distinct CDR3 sequences listed, 27% are singletons. What was sequenced was PBMCs or a T cell subset sorted from them (not recorded which). The receptor was isolated from an adult woman who had mild COVID-19 (a few samples of this study predate the infection). Cell type and time point are not known. J is TRBJ1-2 and V is TRBV27, with TRBD1 matching over 8 bases. CDR3 protein: CASSLNGQGSHGYTF. In DNA, the CDR3 is TGTGCCAGCAGCCTTAACGGACAGGGTAGCCATGGCTACACCTTC.